This T cell receptor beta chain was captured in a study of blood T cell repertoires in COVID-19. Per germline, CDR1 SGDLS and CDR2 YYNGEE. Trimming took off 4 bases at V and 6 bases at J, with 12 bases between the two ends. The CDR3 length is 13 residues. The repertoire was sequenced with immunoSEQ multiplex PCR; TCRdb's copy has only in-frame clones and lacks some. The sample has some 250,000 clones; about 90% are singletons. This clone has only one observation. Material: peripheral blood. The V and J genes are TRBV9 and TRBJ2-3; TRBD1 is a possible D gene (5 bases). The receptor was derived from a man between 60 and 75 years old who had recovered from COVID-19. For the CDR3, the DNA is TGTGCCAGCAGCTCTTGGGGCGAGGATACGCAGTATTTT. It codes for CASSSWGEDTQYF.